This T cell receptor (beta chain) derives from a study of blood T cell repertoires in COVID-19. Whole-study context: Sites in the United States, Italy and Spain provided acute and convalescent COVID-19 samples. The analysed material was cDNA or gDNA that came from T cells, B-cell-depleted T cells, or PBMCs.

How the authors handled the data: For nucleated cells, counts were estimated from reference gene primer amplification. Measured with immunoSEQ multiplex PCR; TCRdb has only the in-frame clones, and not every one. D and trimming come from the DNA, and the V and J calls and clone size come from that table. The table has 110,000 to 150,000 clones, 75% to 90% seen once. Sequenced material: peripheral blood. The TCR originated in a human donor in a cohort sampled during active COVID-19.

CDR3 nucleotide sequence: TGTGCCTGGAGGTTGGACAGGGTGAGAACTGAAGCTTTCTTT. Translated, it gives CAWRLDRVRTEAFF. V usage is TRBV30 and J usage is TRBJ1-1; 8 bases map to TRBD1. Germline CDR1 is GTSNPN and CDR2 is SVGIG (reference sequence). The CDR3 runs to 14 residues. Losses at the gene ends were 3 bases for V and 5 bases for J; bases not matched to a gene: 8.